These 27 T cell receptor beta chains were all obtained from the same sample, sequenced in a study of blood T cell repertoires in COVID-19. Profiling relied on immunoSEQ multiplex PCR, and the TCRdb table lists in-frame clones only, not all of them. The sample records fewer than 350,000 clones, more than 75% being singletons. Sequenced input: peripheral blood. The receptors originated from a woman aged 25 to 45 who had recovered from COVID-19.

The V call is TRBV2, the J call TRBJ2-5; 7 positions agree with TRBD1. The CDR3 length is 13 residues. Germline assignment: CDR1 SNHLY and CDR2 FYNNEI. Germline trimming cut 7 bases from V and 5 bases from J; bases unmatched to any gene: 7. The CDR3 DNA reads TGTGCCAGCAAGGTGACAGGGACGGAGACCCAGTACTTC. Translated: CASKVTGTETQYF.

The chain combines TRBV2 with TRBJ2-3; D possibly corresponds to TRBD2 (5 bases). Trimming left V 1 base short and J 1 base short, with 9 bases between. The CDR3 length is 15 residues. Germline CDR1 and CDR2: SNHLY and FYNNEI. The CDR3 is CASSEENGGTDTQYF. In DNA, the CDR3 is TGTGCCAGCAGTGAAGAGAACGGGGGCACAGATACGCAGTATTTT.

The CDR3 DNA reads as TGTGCCAGCAGCCCCGACCGTACAGGGAAAGCTTTCTTT. Translating gives CASSPDRTGKAFF. The chain links TRBV7-9 to TRBJ1-1; D may be TRBD1 (6 bases). CDR3 length: 13 residues. Germline V gene data show CDR1 as SEHNR and CDR2 as FQNEAQ (reference sequence). The V end was cut by 5 bases, the J end by 9 bases, with 16 bases between.

This chain uses TRBV7-6 with TRBJ2-7, with 8 bases aligning to TRBD1. The CDR3 is 16 amino acids. CDR1 is SGHVS and CDR2 is FNYEAQ in the germline V gene. V was pared by 0 bases and J by 0 bases, with 4 bases of the junction left unmatched. The CDR3 loop reads CASSLAQGASSYEQYF. The CDR3 DNA reads TGTGCCAGCAGCTTAGCCCAGGGGGCAAGCTCCTACGAGCAGTACTTC.

The chain recombines TRBV4-1 with TRBJ1-5; D is undetermined. The CDR3 sequence is 13 residues long. The germline V gene encodes CDR1 MGHRA and CDR2 YSYEKL. Trimming took 1 base from V and 5 from J, leaving 6 bases between them. CDR3 protein: CASSQGVDQPQHF. CDR3 coding DNA: TGCGCCAGCAGCCAAGGCGTGGATCAGCCCCAGCATTTT.

The chain joins TRBV20-1 to TRBJ2-7; possible D gene TRBD2, 6 bases. The V end lost 3 bases, the J end lost 2 bases, and 14 bases lay between the germline ends. Germline V gene sequence: CDR1 DFQATT, CDR2 SNEGSKA (reference sequence). CDR3 length equals 14 residues. CDR3 in amino acids: CSASFGAGPYEQYF. The CDR3 nucleotides are TGCAGTGCTAGTTTCGGAGCGGGCCCCTACGAGCAGTACTTC.

The chain links TRBV10-3 to TRBJ2-3, with 9 bases that match TRBD2. The CDR3 runs 15 residues. CDR1 is ENHRY, CDR2 SYGVKD, per germline. J was trimmed by 1 base and V by 5 bases; bases with no gene match: 4. DNA of the CDR3: TGTGCCATCAGTCCGAAGCGGGGGGGCACAGATACGCAGTATTTT. It translates to CAISPKRGGTDTQYF.

The rearrangement links TRBV29-1 to TRBJ2-7; the D is unclear. The CDR3 is 12 amino acids. V lost 1 base, J lost 3 bases, and 7 bases lay in between. The V gene's germline CDR1 is SQVTM and CDR2 ANQGSEA. CDR3 in DNA: TGCAGCGTTGAAGTGGCTGGCTACGAGCAGTACTTC. It codes for CSVEVAGYEQYF.

This clone was seen only once. The chain recombines TRBV5-1 with TRBJ1-5; no definite D call. The germline V gene encodes CDR1 SGHRS and CDR2 YFSETQ. V was pared by 0 bases and J by 3 bases, with 7 bases between. The CDR3 loop spans 14 amino acids. The CDR3 DNA sequence: TGCGCCAGCAGCTTGGGAGGCCCCAATCAGCCCCAGCATTTT. Translating gives CASSLGGPNQPQHF.

This rearrangement joins TRBV11-1 to TRBJ2-5; the D is unclear. The CDR3 sequence is 14 residues long. Germline assignment: CDR1 SGHAT and CDR2 FQDESV (reference sequence). The germline V and J ends were trimmed by 3 bases and 2 bases, with 10 bases remaining between them. CDR3 protein: CASSFQALQETQYF. As DNA, the CDR3 is TGTGCCAGCAGCTTCCAGGCATTACAAGAGACCCAGTACTTC.

The gene calls are TRBV18 and TRBJ2-7; perhaps TRBD2 as D (7 bases). The V gene lost 4 bases and the J gene lost 3 bases, with 16 bases spanning the gap. The CDR3 is 15 residues long. Germline V gives CDR1 KGHSH, CDR2 LQKENI. The CDR3 region has the DNA TGTGCCAGCTCACAGAGTAGGGGGGGCATCTACGAGCAGTACTTC. Amino acids: CASSQSRGGIYEQYF.

The V call is TRBV11-2, the J call TRBJ1-1; D gene unclear. Germline loops: CDR1 SGHAT, CDR2 FQNNGV. Trimming pared 4 bases from V and 1 base from J, leaving 13 bases between. This CDR3 has 15 amino acids. CDR3 nucleotides: TGTGCCAGCAGCTCCAGGAATTTGGGGAACACTGAAGCTTTCTTT. It encodes CASSSRNLGNTEAFF.

The chain uses TRBV2 and TRBJ2-3; no definite D call. CDR1 and CDR2 from the germline V gene are SNHLY and FYNNEI. The germline V and J ends were trimmed by 3 bases and 7 bases, with 11 bases remaining between them. The CDR3 loop spans 13 amino acids. The CDR3, as DNA: TGTGCCAGCAGTGAGATTTACAGTCATACGCAGTATTTT. Its protein product is CASSEIYSHTQYF. Together with reference TRBV2 and TRBJ2-3, the CDR3 gives the full variable domain: EPEVTQTPSHQVTQMGQEVILRCVPISNHLYFYWYRQILGQKVEFLVSFYNNEISEKSEIFDDQFSVERPDGSNFTLKIRSTKLEDSAMYFCASSEIYSHTQYFGPGTRLTVL.

The rearrangement links TRBV6-6 to TRBJ1-6; maybe TRBD1 (6 bases). Trimming took 0 bases from V and 9 from J, leaving 12 bases between them. The germline V gene encodes CDR1 MNHNY and CDR2 SVGAGI (reference sequence). The CDR3 spans 15 residues. This CDR3 reads CASSYSGGATSPLHF. The DNA of the CDR3 is TGTGCCAGCAGTTACTCGGGGGGGGCGACTTCACCCCTCCACTTT.

This chain connects TRBV2 to TRBJ2-5, with 8 bases matching TRBD1. Germline lookup yields CDR1 SNHLY and CDR2 FYNNEI. There are 14 residues in the CDR3. Losses at the gene ends were 4 bases for V and 5 bases for J; bases not matched to a gene: 6. The CDR3 loop is CASSGQGAKETQYF. CDR3 bases: TGTGCCAGCAGTGGGCAGGGGGCTAAGGAGACCCAGTACTTC.

This clone was seen a single time. The rearrangement links TRBV4-3 to TRBJ2-3, with a tentative D call TRBD1 (5 bases). Trimming removed 0 bases at V and 4 bases at J, with 17 bases between. The CDR3 is 17 amino acids. Germline CDR1 reads LGHNA; CDR2 reads YSLEER. CDR3 bases: TGCGCCAGCAGCCAAGATTTGGCAACTAAGGGGCCAGATACGCAGTATTTT. Translation: CASSQDLATKGPDTQYF.

The genes are TRBV5-1 and TRBJ2-2; 7 nucleotides align to TRBD2. This CDR3 has 16 amino acids. V lost 1 base and J lost 5; bases outside the gene matches: 8. Germline assignment: CDR1 SGHRS and CDR2 YFSETQ. Written as DNA, the CDR3 is TGCGCCAGCAGCTTGAGGTCTAGCGGACGTACCGGGGAGCTGTTTTTT. It translates to CASSLRSSGRTGELFF.

The CDR3 nucleotides are TGTGCCAGCAGCCTCCGACTAGCGGGGGGGCCGACAGATACGCAGTATTTT. This translates into CASSLRLAGGPTDTQYF. This chain joins TRBV7-2 and TRBJ2-3, with 14 bases aligning to TRBD2. There are 17 residues in the CDR3. The trim removed 5 bases at V and 3 bases at J, leaving 7 bases unmatched. Germline V lookup: CDR1 SGHTA, CDR2 FQGNSA. Full variable domain (outside the CDR3, taken from reference TRBV7-2 and TRBJ2-3): GAGVSQSPSNKVTEKGKDVELRCDPISGHTALYWYRQSLGQGLEFLIYFQGNSAPDKSGLPSDRFSAERTGGSVSTLTIQRTQQEDSAVYLCASSLRLAGGPTDTQYFGPGTRLTVL.

CDR3 protein: CASIKPSSASYEQYF. CDR3 DNA sequence: TGCGCCAGCATCAAACCCTCTAGCGCCTCCTACGAGCAGTACTTC. V usage is TRBV10-1 and J usage is TRBJ2-7, with D possibly being TRBD2 (6 bases). V was cut by 7 bases and J by 0 bases, with 16 bases left in between. The germline gives CDR1 WNHNN, CDR2 SYGVQD (reference sequence). The CDR3 has 15 amino acids.

Only a few counts were recorded for this clone. The rearrangement joins TRBV7-2 to TRBJ1-3, with 9 bases lining up with TRBD1. CDR1 is SGHTA, CDR2 FQGNSA, per germline. V dropped 5 bases and J dropped 7; count of bases not matched to a gene: 3. The CDR3 has 13 residues. CDR3 nucleotide sequence: TGTGCCAGCAGCACCGGACAGGGGAACACCATATATTTT. Translated: CASSTGQGNTIYF.

V usage is TRBV5-6 and J usage is TRBJ2-7, with D hard to call. The germline CDR1 and CDR2 sequences are SGHDT and YYEEEE. The CDR3 covers 11 residues. The V and J ends lost 3 bases and 3 bases respectively, with 4 bases between them. The CDR3 sequence is CASSSGYEQYF. The CDR3, as DNA: TGTGCCAGCAGCTCGGGCTACGAGCAGTACTTC.

The chain couples TRBV7-2 to TRBJ2-7; 8 bases map to TRBD2. CDR1 is SGHTA, CDR2 FQGNSA, per germline. The trim removed 3 bases at V and 3 bases at J, leaving 7 bases unmatched. CDR3 length: 15 amino acids. DNA of the CDR3: TGTGCCAGCAGCTTCCAAGCGGGAGACTACTACGAGCAGTACTTC. Amino acids: CASSFQAGDYYEQYF.

The gene calls are TRBV2 and TRBJ2-2; 8 nucleotides match TRBD1. The CDR3 has 13 residues. V lost 6 bases, J lost 5 bases, and 2 bases stayed unmatched. Germline CDR1 is SNHLY and CDR2 is FYNNEI. CDR3 protein: CASSRDRTGELFF. In nucleotides, the CDR3 is TGTGCCAGCAGCCGGGACAGGACCGGGGAGCTGTTTTTT.

The chain joins TRBV28 to TRBJ2-7; unclear D gene. CDR3 size: 14 residues. Looked up from germline, CDR1 is MDHEN and CDR2 is SYDVKM. V was trimmed by 10 bases and J by 1 base, leaving 17 bases between them. The CDR3 region has the DNA TGTGCCATCTCCACCAGGTACATGTCCTACGAGCAGTACTTC. This sequence encodes CAISTRYMSYEQYF.

This clone was seen once. The chain links TRBV10-2 to TRBJ2-3; the match to TRBD2 covers 10 bases. In germline, CDR1 is WSHSY, CDR2 SAAADI. After removal of 2 bases from V and 4 bases from J, the junction contained 21 bases not matched to a gene. The CDR3 runs to 21 residues. The chain's CDR3 is CASSEGIAGGGSYLRADTQYF. CDR3 bases: TGCGCCAGCAGTGAGGGGATAGCGGGAGGCGGGTCCTATCTGAGGGCAGATACGCAGTATTTT.

This clone was seen a few times. The J gene is TRBJ1-1, the V gene TRBV4-1; unclear D gene. Between the trimmed V and J ends, which lost 3 bases and 3 bases, there was a span of 11 bases. Germline CDR1 reads MGHRA; CDR2 reads YSYEKL. The CDR3 spans 14 residues. This CDR3 reads CASSHSNRYTEAFF. The CDR3 nucleotides read TGCGCCAGCAGCCATAGTAACCGCTACACTGAAGCTTTCTTT.

V usage is TRBV15 and J usage is TRBJ1-2; no clear D. CDR3 length equals 13 residues. Germline V CDR1 and CDR2: LNHNV, YYDKDF (reference sequence). V was pared by 5 bases and J by 6 bases, with 13 bases between. The CDR3 region is CATSGSRDNGYTF. As DNA, the CDR3 is TGTGCCACCAGCGGGAGTAGGGATAATGGCTACACCTTC.